These T cell receptor beta chains were read from a single sample in a study of CD8+ T cells in alopecia areata. The assay was immunoSEQ multiplex PCR, and TCRdb's table has in-frame clones only and misses some. The table has about 190,000 clones, 60% seen once. The sample was CD4+ T cells sorted from blood, taken at week 4, from a patient treated with tofacitinib. The source of these receptors is a human donor with alopecia areata. CDR3s include the opening cysteine and the closing phenylalanine or tryptophan. D genes are given only for firm matches. For some rows the clone size is stated as once, few or many, or as a class when expanded; others skip it.

D,V,size,J,DNA,CDR3
-,TRBV15,-,TRBJ1-2,TGTGCCACCAGCAGAGCCAGGGGTCATGGCTACACCTTC,CATSRARGHGYTF
-,TRBV7-2,-,TRBJ2-5,TGTGCCAGCAGCTTAGCCAGCGCTGGGGGAGAGACCCAGTACTTC,CASSLASAGGETQYF
-,TRBV14,-,TRBJ2-7,TGTGCCAGCAGCCAGCTCAACGGGTTTGAGCAGTACTTC,CASSQLNGFEQYF
-,TRBV2,-,TRBJ1-5,TGTGCCTCAGGGGTGGGGAATCAGCCCCAGCATTTT,CASGVGNQPQHF
TRBD2,TRBV5-1,-,TRBJ2-2,TGCGCCAGCAGCTCTGGGACTAGCGGGATGAACACCGGGGAGCTGTTTTTT,CASSSGTSGMNTGELFF
-,TRBV28,-,TRBJ2-5,TGTGCCAGCAGTTTGTACGAGACCCAGTACTTC,CASSLYETQYF
-,TRBV5-1,-,TRBJ2-2,TGCGCCACAAACTGGGGGAACACCGGGGAGCTGTTTTTT,CATNWGNTGELFF
TRBD1,TRBV6-5,few,TRBJ1-2,TGTGCCAGCAGTACCCCGGGACAGGTCGGCGGCTACACCTTC,CASSTPGQVGGYTF
-,TRBV5-6,-,TRBJ1-5,TGTGCCAGCAGCAAGACAGTAAATCAGCCCCAGCATTTT,CASSKTVNQPQHF
-,TRBV4-1,-,TRBJ1-5,TGCGCCAGCAGCCAGTCAGAGTATAGCAATCAGCCCCAGCATTTT,CASSQSEYSNQPQHF
TRBD2,TRBV6-6,-,TRBJ2-5,TGTGCCGGAGGGACTAGCGGGACGGAGACCCAGTACTTC,CAGGTSGTETQYF
-,TRBV30,-,TRBJ2-2,TGTGCCTGGAGTGTTTCTGGTGGAGGGGGGGAGCTGTTTTTT,CAWSVSGGGGELFF
-,TRBV6-6,-,TRBJ1-2,TGTGCCAGCAGGCCCAGGGAAATAGCGGGCGGCTACACCTTC,CASRPREIAGGYTF
TRBD1,TRBV27,-,TRBJ1-4,TGTGCCAGCAGCGACAGGGTGAATGAAAAACTGTTTTTT,CASSDRVNEKLFF
-,TRBV30,few,TRBJ2-2,TGTGCCTGGAGTAGGGGGGCCGGGAACACCGGGGAGCTGTTTTTT,CAWSRGAGNTGELFF
TRBD2,TRBV27,-,TRBJ2-1,TGTGCCAGCAGCCCTGTTACTAGCGGGCTCTCTACGGAGCAGTTCTTC,CASSPVTSGLSTEQFF
-,TRBV30,-,TRBJ1-6,TGTGCCTACTCGGCCCGGGCCTATAATTCACCCCTCCACTTT,CAYSARAYNSPLHF
-,TRBV29-1,-,TRBJ2-1,TGCAGCGTTGAAGGACCAGGCAGGAATGAGCAGTTCTTC,CSVEGPGRNEQFF
TRBD2,TRBV23-1,many,TRBJ2-1,TGCGCCAGCAGTCAATCTGAGCGGGAGTCCAACAATGAGCAGTTCTTC,CASSQSERESNNEQFF
TRBD1,TRBV4-3,-,TRBJ1-2,TGCGCCAGCAGCCCTTATACCGGGACAGGGGGAGCAGGCTACACCTTC,CASSPYTGTGGAGYTF
TRBD1,TRBV18,few,TRBJ2-5,TGTGCCAGCTCACAAACTCCGGGACAGAGTCAAGAGACCCAGTACTTC,CASSQTPGQSQETQYF
TRBD2,TRBV29-1,-,TRBJ2-7,TGCAGCGTCGATAGCGGGAACTCCTACGAGCAGTACTTC,CSVDSGNSYEQYF
-,TRBV4-1,-,TRBJ2-7,TGCGCCAGCAGCCAAGAGAGAATAGGGAGTCTCTACGAGCAGTACTTC,CASSQERIGSLYEQYF
-,TRBV11-3,few,TRBJ2-1,TGTGCCAGCAGCTTAGCGGCAGGAGGCTTGGTAGGGCCCCGGAAGCAGTTCTTC,CASSLAAGGLVGPRKQFF
-,TRBV6-1,few,TRBJ2-1,TGTGCCAGCGGGTTGACAGTCGACAATGAGCAGTTCTTC,CASGLTVDNEQFF
-,TRBV7-2,few,TRBJ2-2,TGTGCCAGCAGCTTAGGAGTAGGCGGGGAGCTGTTTTTT,CASSLGVGGELFF
TRBD1,TRBV5-4,-,TRBJ2-5,TGTGCCAGCAGCTTGGCCTTAGGGGGCGCCGAGACCCAGTACTTC,CASSLALGGAETQYF
-,TRBV6-5,-,TRBJ1-2,TGTGCCAGCAGTTACTCCTTGACAGACTATGGCTACACCTTC,CASSYSLTDYGYTF
TRBD2,TRBV29-1,-,TRBJ2-7,TGCAGCGTTGTAGAACTAGCGGGAGTAAGCGAGCAGTACTTC,CSVVELAGVSEQYF
-,TRBV7-8,-,TRBJ2-4,TGTGCCAGCAGCTTGGCCCGGGCCCTAAACATTCAGTACTTC,CASSLARALNIQYF
-,TRBV6-5,-,TRBJ2-6,TGTGCCAGCAGTCCGGGCAACGTCCTGACTTTC,CASSPGNVLTF
TRBD2,TRBV23-1,-,TRBJ2-1,TGCGCCAGCAGTCAACTAGCGGGACTCACCTACAATGAGCAGTTCTTC,CASSQLAGLTYNEQFF
-,TRBV9,-,TRBJ1-4,TGTGCCAGCAGCCCAGGGGCAGGGGAGGGTGAAAAACTGTTTTTT,CASSPGAGEGEKLFF
TRBD2,TRBV19,-,TRBJ2-5,TGTGCCAGTAGCCTGCGACTAGCCGAGGGTGGGACCCAGTACTTC,CASSLRLAEGGTQYF
-,TRBV18,-,TRBJ2-7,TGTGCCAGCTCACCTAGGACAAAGTATGACGAGCAGTACTTC,CASSPRTKYDEQYF
-,TRBV6-1,-,TRBJ2-1,TGTGCCAGCAGTGCTGGGCGGGGAGTGTACAATGAGCAGTTCTTC,CASSAGRGVYNEQFF
-,TRBV7-2,-,TRBJ1-2,TGTGCCAGCAGGGGGATCTCGAACTATGGCTACACCTTC,CASRGISNYGYTF
-,TRBV7-2,-,TRBJ2-7,TGTGCCAGCAGCGTGGACCGCCGGGGCTACGAGCAGTACTTC,CASSVDRRGYEQYF
-,TRBV27,-,TRBJ2-6,TGTGCCAGCAGTTTAGGATTCACCGACGTCTCTGGGGCCAACGTCCTGACTTTC,CASSLGFTDVSGANVLTF
-,TRBV6-1,-,TRBJ1-3,TGTGCCAGCAGTGATCCCCCGCCGAACACCATATATTTT,CASSDPPPNTIYF
-,TRBV29-1,few,TRBJ1-5,TGCAGCGTTCGGGACAACGCGGGTCAGCCCCAGCATTTT,CSVRDNAGQPQHF
-,TRBV5-1,-,TRBJ2-3,TGCGCCAGCAGCCCGAGGGTTCAGAGCACAGATACGCAGTATTTT,CASSPRVQSTDTQYF
-,TRBV5-1,-,TRBJ2-1,TGCGCCAGCAGCTTGGTAGGACAGTCCTACAATGAGCAGTTCTTC,CASSLVGQSYNEQFF
TRBD1,TRBV29-1,-,TRBJ1-5,TGCAGCGTCGCCGGGACAGAGAATCAGCCCCAGCATTTT,CSVAGTENQPQHF
-,TRBV7-2,few,TRBJ2-3,TGTGCCAGCAGCCCCAGATTACAGGGCGACATAGATACGCAGTATTTT,CASSPRLQGDIDTQYF
-,TRBV7-9,-,TRBJ2-5,TGTGCCAGCGGTCTCCGGGACCGCGAGACCCAGTACTTC,CASGLRDRETQYF
-,TRBV7-9,-,TRBJ2-5,TGTGCCAGCAGCGCGGAAGAGACCCAGTACTTC,CASSAEETQYF
-,TRBV5-6,once,TRBJ1-1,TGTGCCAGCAGCTTTCTCCGGACTGAAGCTTTCTTT,CASSFLRTEAFF
TRBD1,TRBV6-6,-,TRBJ2-5,TGTGCCGAGGGGACAGAAGAGACCCAGTACTTC,CAEGTEETQYF
-,TRBV5-4,few,TRBJ2-6,TGTGCCAGCAGCTTGAATGGGTTGCATGGGGCCAACGTCCTGACTTTC,CASSLNGLHGANVLTF
TRBD1,TRBV29-1,-,TRBJ2-6,TGCAGCGTGGACAGGGGGCTGGGGGCCAACGTCCTGACTTTC,CSVDRGLGANVLTF
TRBD2,TRBV29-1,-,TRBJ2-1,TGCAGCGTTGATTTAGCGGGAGGGCCGAAGCAGTTCTTC,CSVDLAGGPKQFF
-,TRBV29-1,-,TRBJ1-1,TGCAGCGTTGTCGTAAAATCGGGGCAGAACACTGAAGCTTTCTTT,CSVVVKSGQNTEAFF
-,TRBV29-1,-,TRBJ2-7,TGCAGCGTTGCCGACCCATCCTACGAGCAGTACTTC,CSVADPSYEQYF
-,TRBV6-5,few,TRBJ2-5,TGTGCCAGCAGGCCCGCGGGTAAACAAGAGACCCAGTACTTC,CASRPAGKQETQYF
-,TRBV6-1,-,TRBJ1-2,TGTGCCAGCAGCGCCGGGGCTCCAAATGGCTACACCTTC,CASSAGAPNGYTF
-,TRBV7-2,few,TRBJ1-2,TGTGCCAGCAGCTTAGGGACAAGTTATGGCTACACCTTC,CASSLGTSYGYTF
-,TRBV4-1,-,TRBJ2-6,TGCGCCAGCAGCCAAGATCCCCAGGATGCTGTCTCTGGGGCCAACGTCCTGACTTTC,CASSQDPQDAVSGANVLTF